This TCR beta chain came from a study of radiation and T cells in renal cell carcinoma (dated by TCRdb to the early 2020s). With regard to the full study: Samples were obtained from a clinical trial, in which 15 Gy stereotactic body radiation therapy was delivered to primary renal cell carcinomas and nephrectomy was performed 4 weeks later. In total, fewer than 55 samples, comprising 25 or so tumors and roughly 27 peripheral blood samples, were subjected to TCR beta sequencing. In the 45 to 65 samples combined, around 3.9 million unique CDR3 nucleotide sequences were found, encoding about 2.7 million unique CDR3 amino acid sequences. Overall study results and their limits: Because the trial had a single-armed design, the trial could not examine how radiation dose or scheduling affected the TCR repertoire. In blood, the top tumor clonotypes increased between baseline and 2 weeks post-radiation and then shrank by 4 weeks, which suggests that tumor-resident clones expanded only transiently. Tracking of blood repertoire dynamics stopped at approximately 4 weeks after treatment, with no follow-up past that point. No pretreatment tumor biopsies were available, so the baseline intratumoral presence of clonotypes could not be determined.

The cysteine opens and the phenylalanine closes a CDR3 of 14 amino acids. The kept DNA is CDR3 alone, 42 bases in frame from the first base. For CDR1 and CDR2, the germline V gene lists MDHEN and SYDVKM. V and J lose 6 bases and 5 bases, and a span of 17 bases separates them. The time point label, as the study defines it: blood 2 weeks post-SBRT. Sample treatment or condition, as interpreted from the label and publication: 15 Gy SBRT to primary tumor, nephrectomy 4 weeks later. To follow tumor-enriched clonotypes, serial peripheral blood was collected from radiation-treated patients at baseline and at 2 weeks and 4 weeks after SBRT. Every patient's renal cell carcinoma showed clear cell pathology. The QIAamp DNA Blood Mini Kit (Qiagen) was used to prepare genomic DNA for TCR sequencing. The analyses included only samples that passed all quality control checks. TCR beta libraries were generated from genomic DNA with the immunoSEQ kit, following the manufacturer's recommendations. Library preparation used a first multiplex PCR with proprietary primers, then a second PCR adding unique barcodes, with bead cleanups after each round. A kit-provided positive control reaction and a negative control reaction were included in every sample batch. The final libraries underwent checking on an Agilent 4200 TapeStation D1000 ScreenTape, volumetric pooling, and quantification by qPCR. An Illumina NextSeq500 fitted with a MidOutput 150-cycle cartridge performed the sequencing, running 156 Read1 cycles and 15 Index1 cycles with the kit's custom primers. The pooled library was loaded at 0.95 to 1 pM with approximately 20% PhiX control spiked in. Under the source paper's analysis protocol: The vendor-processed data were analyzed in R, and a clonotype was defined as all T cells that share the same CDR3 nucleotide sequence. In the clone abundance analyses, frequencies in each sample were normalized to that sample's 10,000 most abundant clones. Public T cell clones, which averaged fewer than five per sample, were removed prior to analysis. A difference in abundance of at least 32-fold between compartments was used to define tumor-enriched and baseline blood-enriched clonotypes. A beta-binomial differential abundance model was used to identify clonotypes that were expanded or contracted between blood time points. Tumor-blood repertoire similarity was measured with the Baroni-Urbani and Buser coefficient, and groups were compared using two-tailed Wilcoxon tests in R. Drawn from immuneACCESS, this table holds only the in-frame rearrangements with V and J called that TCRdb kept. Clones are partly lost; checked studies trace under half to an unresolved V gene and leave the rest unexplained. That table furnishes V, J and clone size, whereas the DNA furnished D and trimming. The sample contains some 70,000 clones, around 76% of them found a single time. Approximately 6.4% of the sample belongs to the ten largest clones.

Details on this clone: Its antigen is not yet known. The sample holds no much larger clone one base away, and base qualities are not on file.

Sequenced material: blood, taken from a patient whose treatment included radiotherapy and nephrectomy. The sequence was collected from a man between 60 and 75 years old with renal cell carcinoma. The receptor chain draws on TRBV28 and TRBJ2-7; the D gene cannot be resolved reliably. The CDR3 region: CASSSLKKGNEQYF. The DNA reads TGTGCCAGCAGCAGTTTAAAAAAGGGTAACGAGCAGTACTTC.